The sequence of this T cell receptor (beta chain) was determined in a study of beta chain features in type 1 diabetes. Study-wide results and caveats: Healthy donors had naive, central memory and Treg TCRB repertoires that appeared less similar than those seen among patients.

Comment on this clone: Its antigen is not known.

As every portion of the isolated RNA was reverse transcribed, the sequencing read expressed TCRB transcripts. Data came from immunoSEQ multiplex PCR; TCRdb stores just in-frame clones and leaves some out. The table has fewer than 550,000 clones, about 10% seen once. The CDR3 is 11 amino acids. V was clipped by 8 bases and J by 3 bases; unmatched bases: 2. Germline V lookup: CDR1 DFQATT, CDR2 SNEGSKA (reference sequence). Only one heparinised blood draw was taken per donor, and its volume averaged about 120 mL. The source material was naive CD4+ T cells from blood. The V call is TRBV20-1, the J call TRBJ2-7; TRBD1 agrees at 9 bases. This TCR came from a young woman in good health. CDR3 sequence: CSLTGGYEQYV. CDR3 in DNA: TGCAGTTTGACAGGGGGCTACGAGCAGTACGTC.